A selection of T cell receptor beta chains follows, all from one sample in a study of blood T cell repertoires in COVID-19. Assay: immunoSEQ multiplex PCR; the TCRdb copy retains only in-frame clones and omits some. The sample includes 110,000 or so clones, 71% of them seen just once. Sequenced input: peripheral blood. All receptors derive from a woman between 35 and 50 years old with acute or convalescent COVID-19. CDR3s include the opening cysteine and the closing phenylalanine or tryptophan. The D gene is left open where the match is weak. Part of the rows lack a size; the others show once, few, many or a class for expanded clones.

v_gene: TRBV4-1; abundance: NA; d_gene: TRBD1; j_gene: TRBJ2-5; CDR3nt: TGCGCCAGCAGCCAAGTACAGGGGGCCGGGACCCAGTACTTC; CDR3aa: CASSQVQGAGTQYF
v_gene: TRBV4-2; abundance: NA; d_gene: TRBD2; j_gene: TRBJ2-5; CDR3nt: TGTGCCAGCAGCCAAGATCTAGCGGGGGGGGAGACCCAGTACTTC; CDR3aa: CASSQDLAGGETQYF
v_gene: TRBV7-2; abundance: NA; d_gene: NA; j_gene: TRBJ2-4; CDR3nt: TGTGCCAGCAGCTTAGAAACAGGGCGCCTCGTACAGAACATTCAGTACTTC; CDR3aa: CASSLETGRLVQNIQYF
v_gene: TRBV28; abundance: NA; d_gene: NA; j_gene: TRBJ2-3; CDR3nt: TGTGCCAGCAGAGGGAGGGGGGGCGGCACAGATACGCAGTATTTT; CDR3aa: CASRGRGGGTDTQYF
v_gene: TRBV20-1; abundance: few; d_gene: TRBD1; j_gene: TRBJ1-2; CDR3nt: TGCAGTGCATCGACAGGGGATGGCTACACCTTC; CDR3aa: CSASTGDGYTF
v_gene: TRBV29-1; abundance: few; d_gene: TRBD1; j_gene: TRBJ2-3; CDR3nt: TGCAGCGCCGACCTACAGGGGTCTAGCACAGATACGCAGTATTTT; CDR3aa: CSADLQGSSTDTQYF
v_gene: TRBV18; abundance: NA; d_gene: TRBD2; j_gene: TRBJ2-5; CDR3nt: TGTGCCAGCTCACGAACTTCGGGGGGGCCCGAAGAGACCCAGTACTTC; CDR3aa: CASSRTSGGPEETQYF
v_gene: TRBV6-1; abundance: NA; d_gene: TRBD1; j_gene: TRBJ2-7; CDR3nt: TGTGCCAGCAGTGAAGTGGGACAGAGCGAGCAGTACTTC; CDR3aa: CASSEVGQSEQYF
v_gene: TRBV19; abundance: NA; d_gene: NA; j_gene: TRBJ2-5; CDR3nt: TGTGCCAGTAGTGAAAGAGTACAGATCCAAGAGACCCAGTACTTC; CDR3aa: CASSERVQIQETQYF
v_gene: TRBV5-1; abundance: NA; d_gene: NA; j_gene: TRBJ1-1; CDR3nt: TGCGCCAGCAGCCAGTACGCGGGGGCAGTGACGGGGATGAACACTGAAGCTTTCTTT; CDR3aa: CASSQYAGAVTGMNTEAFF